In this sample, the clone carrying this T cell receptor (beta chain) turned up many times. Antigen specificity is unknown. This entry belongs to a study of T cells in Graves' hyperthyroidism and ophthalmopathy. About the study: At initial diagnosis, before any treatment had begun, peripheral blood was obtained.

Over 18 months, lack of ophthalmopathy progression marked Graves' hyperthyroidism as stable. Overall study results and limits: Most clonotypes expanded in the thyroid (above 0.001) were also present in blood. A model of 13 V-J pairs discriminated ophthalmopathy from stable hyperthyroidism.

Authors of the study amplified TCR beta CDR3 regions from RNA transcripts. The HTBI primer set was used in a first-round RT-PCR of the TCR CDR3. TCRdb reanalysed the multiplex PCR reads using MiXCR and keeps one entry per CDR3 protein. The data contain around 300,000 distinct CDR3 sequences, approximately 13% of them seen just once; the ten biggest clones take up roughly 7.9%. Germline lookup yields CDR1 DFQATT and CDR2 SNEGSKA (reference sequence). V shed 6 bases, J shed 10 bases, and the junction held 12 bases outside the gene matches. CDR3 length: 14 residues. Sequencing used blood. The TCR originated in a woman between 40 and 55 years old with Graves' hyperthyroidism. This rearrangement joins TRBV20-1 to TRBJ1-4; 9 bases match TRBD1. CDR3 nucleotide sequence: TGCAGTGCGGCCCGGGACAGGGCTATAGGAAAACTGTTTTTT. Protein: CSAARDRAIGKLFF.